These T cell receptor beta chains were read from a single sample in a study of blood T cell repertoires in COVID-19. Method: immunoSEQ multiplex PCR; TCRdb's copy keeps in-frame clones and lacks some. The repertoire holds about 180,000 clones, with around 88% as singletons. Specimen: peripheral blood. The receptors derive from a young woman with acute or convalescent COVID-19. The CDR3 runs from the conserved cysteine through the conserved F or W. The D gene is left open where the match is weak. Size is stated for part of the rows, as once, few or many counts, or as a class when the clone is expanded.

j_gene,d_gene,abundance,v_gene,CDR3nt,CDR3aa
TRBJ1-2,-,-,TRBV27,TGTGCCAGCAGTCCAAGGGCAGGGCGCAATGGCTACACCTTC,CASSPRAGRNGYTF
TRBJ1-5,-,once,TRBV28,TGTGCCAGCAGTTTACGCTGGACAGTCAATCAGCCCCAGCATTTT,CASSLRWTVNQPQHF
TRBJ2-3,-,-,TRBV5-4,TGTGCCAGCAGCCCGCGTGCGGCGCGCACAGATACGCAGTATTTT,CASSPRAARTDTQYF
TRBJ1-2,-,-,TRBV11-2,TGTGCCAGCAGCGGAGATGGCTACACCTTC,CASSGDGYTF
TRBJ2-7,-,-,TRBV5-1,TGCGCCAGCAGCTTGGAGGGGGCCTACGAGCAGTACTTC,CASSLEGAYEQYF
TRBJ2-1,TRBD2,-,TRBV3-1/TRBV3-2,TGTGCCAGCAGCCAACGTCGGATAGCGGGAGGTAATGAGCAGTTCTTC,CASSQRRIAGGNEQFF
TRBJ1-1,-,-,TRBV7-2,TGTGCCAGCAGCGAGACAGTAATCTCTGAAGCTTTCTTT,CASSETVISEAFF
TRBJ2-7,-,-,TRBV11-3,TGTGCCAGCAGCATAGTTGGGCAGGGTGGCTACGAGCAGTACTTC,CASSIVGQGGYEQYF
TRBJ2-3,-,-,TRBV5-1,TGCGCCAGCGAGGATACGCAGTATTTT,CASEDTQYF
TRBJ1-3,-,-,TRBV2,-,CASSGFGQGAPVYF
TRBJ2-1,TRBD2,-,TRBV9,TGTGCCAGCAGCGTAGGAGGGAGGGCCTTCAATGAGCAGTTCTTC,CASSVGGRAFNEQFF
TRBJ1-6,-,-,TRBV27,TGTGCCAGCAGCCCGGACTGGAATTCACCCCTCCACTTT,CASSPDWNSPLHF
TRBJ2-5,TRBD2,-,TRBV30,TGTGCCTGGAAAGTAGCGGGACAAGAGACCCAGTACTTC,CAWKVAGQETQYF
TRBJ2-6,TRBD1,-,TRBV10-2,TGCGCCAGCAGTGATGCGAGGGGGACAGGGGGCGCTGGGGCCAACGTCCTGACTTTC,CASSDARGTGGAGANVLTF
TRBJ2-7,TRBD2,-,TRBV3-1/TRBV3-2,TGTGCCAGCTCTCCCTTCTACGGGACTAGCTCCTACGAGCAGTACTTC,CASSPFYGTSSYEQYF
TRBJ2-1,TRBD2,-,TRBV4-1,TGCGCCAGCAGCCGACTAGCGGGCTTCAATGAGCAGTTCTTC,CASSRLAGFNEQFF
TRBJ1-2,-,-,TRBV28,TGTGCCAGCAGTTCAGAGCGGTATGGCTACACCTTC,CASSSERYGYTF
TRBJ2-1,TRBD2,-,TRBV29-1,TGCAGCGTCGGGACTAGCAGCTCACAAGATGAGCAGTTCTTC,CSVGTSSSQDEQFF
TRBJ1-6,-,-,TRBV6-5,TGTGCCAGCAGAAGGGACAACTACTATAATTCACCCCTCCACTTT,CASRRDNYYNSPLHF
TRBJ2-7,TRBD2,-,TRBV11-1,TGTGCCAGCAGCCCATTCAGCGGGAGCTCCTACGAGCAGTACTTC,CASSPFSGSSYEQYF
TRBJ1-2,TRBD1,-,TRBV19,TGTGCCAGTAGTCGGGACAGGGGGCTAAATGGCTACACCTTC,CASSRDRGLNGYTF
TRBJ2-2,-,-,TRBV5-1,TGCGCCAGCAGCTTGTCCCCTTTACTGAACACCGGGGAGCTGTTTTTT,CASSLSPLLNTGELFF
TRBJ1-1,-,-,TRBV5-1,TGCGCCAGCAGCTTGTCGTGGGGGGGCGATGAAGCTTTCTTT,CASSLSWGGDEAFF
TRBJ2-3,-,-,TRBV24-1,TGTGCCACCAGTGATTTCTGGGGGGAGAAGGGCACAGATACGCAGTATTTT,CATSDFWGEKGTDTQYF
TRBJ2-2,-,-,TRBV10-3,TGTGCCATCACCGCGCCTACTGGGGAGCTGTTTTTT,CAITAPTGELFF
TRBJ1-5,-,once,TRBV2,TGTGCCAGCAGGGCGGGTCGGGGCAATCAGCCCCAGCATTTT,CASRAGRGNQPQHF
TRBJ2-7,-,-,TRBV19,TGTGCCAGTAGCCCGGGTGCGACTGGAGCCTACGAGCAGTACTTC,CASSPGATGAYEQYF
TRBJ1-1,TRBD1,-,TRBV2,TGTGCCAGCAGTGAGGACAGGGTATACACTGAAGCTTTCTTT,CASSEDRVYTEAFF
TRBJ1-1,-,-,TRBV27,TGTGCCAGCAGGAGGGGGACATTGAACACTGAAGCTTTCTTT,CASRRGTLNTEAFF
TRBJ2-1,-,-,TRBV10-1,TGCGCCACCTCGGTAAGGAGGGCCTCGAGTGAGCAGTTCTTC,CATSVRRASSEQFF
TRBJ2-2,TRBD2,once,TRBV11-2,TGTGCCAGCAGCTTCCAGGGACTAGCGAACACCGGGGAGCTGTTTTTT,CASSFQGLANTGELFF
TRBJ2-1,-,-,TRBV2,TGTGCCAGCAGTGAGGACCAGGGCTCCTACAATGAGCAGTTCTTC,CASSEDQGSYNEQFF
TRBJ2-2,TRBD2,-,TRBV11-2,TGTGCCAGCAGCACAGCGGGAGGGCACACCGGGGAGCTGTTTTTT,CASSTAGGHTGELFF
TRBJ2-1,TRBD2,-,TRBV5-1,TGCGCCAGCAGCCTTAGCGGGGGTGGGGATGAGCAGTTCTTC,CASSLSGGGDEQFF
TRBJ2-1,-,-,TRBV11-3,TGTGCCAGCAGCTTCCGGAGGACCCCCAATGAGCAGTTCTTC,CASSFRRTPNEQFF
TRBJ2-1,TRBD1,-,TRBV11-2,TGTGCCAGCAGCGCCCGACAGGGGGCGGGGGTGGATGAGCAGTTCTTC,CASSARQGAGVDEQFF
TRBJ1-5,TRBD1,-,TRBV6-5,TGTGCCAGCAGGAGGACAGGGTCATTTTTTCAGCCCCAGCATTTT,CASRRTGSFFQPQHF
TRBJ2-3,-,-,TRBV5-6,TGTGCCAGCAGCCCGACTAGTTCAGATACGCAGTATTTT,CASSPTSSDTQYF
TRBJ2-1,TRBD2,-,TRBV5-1,TGCGCCAGCGGTCGGGAGGGGGAGCAGTTCTTC,CASGREGEQFF
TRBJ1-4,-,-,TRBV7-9,TGTGCCAGCAGCGTCCGCCGGGGAGGAGATGAAAAACTGTTTTTT,CASSVRRGGDEKLFF
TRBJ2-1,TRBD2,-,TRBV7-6,TGTGCCAGCAGCTTAGCGGTCGTTGGTAGCGGGAGGGGTGAGCAGTTCTTC,CASSLAVVGSGRGEQFF
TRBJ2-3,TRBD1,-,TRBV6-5,TGTGCCAGCACAGGGGGCGCTTTCACAGATACGCAGTATTTT,CASTGGAFTDTQYF
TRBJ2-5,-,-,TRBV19,TGTGCCAGTAGTGACACCCCCGCCAAAGAGACCCAGTACTTC,CASSDTPAKETQYF
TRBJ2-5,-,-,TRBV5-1,TGCGCCTCCAGGCTGGACTTCGAGGAGACCCAGTACTTC,CASRLDFEETQYF
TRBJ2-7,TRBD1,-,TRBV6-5,TGTGCCAGCAGAATACAGACAGGGTTCGGCGAGCAGTACTTC,CASRIQTGFGEQYF